This T cell receptor beta chain emerged from a study of PD-1 blockade in mismatch repair-deficient tumors. Per germline, CDR1 LGHNA and CDR2 YNFKEQ. CDR3 size: 15 residues. The ends were cut back, 0 bases at V and 2 bases at J, with 10 bases in the middle. All patients were mismatch repair deficient, assessed by either PCR or immunohistochemistry. TCRdb's table, derived via immunoSEQ multiplex PCR, lists solely in-frame clones and lacks some. The sample lists more than 90,000 clones, about 80% seen once, with around 4.7% in the top ten. Sequenced here: peripheral blood, sampled approximately 64 weeks after starting pembrolizumab. The chain joins TRBV4-2 to TRBJ1-2; D unclear. This receptor was identified in an adult with mismatch repair-deficient cancer. The CDR3 spells CASSQDHGVNYGYTF. CDR3 nucleotide sequence: TGTGCCAGCAGCCAAGATCACGGGGTAAACTATGGCTACACCTTC.